The present T cell receptor (beta chain) was sequenced within a study of T cell responses to AZD1222 COVID-19 vaccine. Study summary: Doses given second, at about 4 or about 12 weeks, were pooled. Study results and limitations: Donors were chiefly white British, with a greater number of females, and clonal diversity was perhaps underestimated. A reported finding is that nearly half of spike-specific TCRs target unmutated variant regions.

Libraries were prepared by immunoSEQ multiplex PCR; TCRdb keeps only in-frame clonotypes and omits some of them. The table has some 160,000 clones, 88% seen once. With 5 bases removed from V and 6 bases from J, the gap between germline ends came to 14 bases. From germline, CDR1 is SGHTA and CDR2 FQGNSA. The CDR3 contains 14 residues. As concerns this clone: Its antigen is unidentified.

Sequenced material: peripheral blood, taken on day 0 of AZD1222 vaccination. The source of this sequence is an adult in good health. The V gene is TRBV7-2, the J gene TRBJ2-1; D is tentatively TRBD1 or TRBD2 (5 bases each). CDR3 loop: CASSPLLRGNEQFF. The CDR3 DNA reads as TGTGCCAGCAGCCCGCTGTTGAGGGGCAATGAGCAGTTCTTC.